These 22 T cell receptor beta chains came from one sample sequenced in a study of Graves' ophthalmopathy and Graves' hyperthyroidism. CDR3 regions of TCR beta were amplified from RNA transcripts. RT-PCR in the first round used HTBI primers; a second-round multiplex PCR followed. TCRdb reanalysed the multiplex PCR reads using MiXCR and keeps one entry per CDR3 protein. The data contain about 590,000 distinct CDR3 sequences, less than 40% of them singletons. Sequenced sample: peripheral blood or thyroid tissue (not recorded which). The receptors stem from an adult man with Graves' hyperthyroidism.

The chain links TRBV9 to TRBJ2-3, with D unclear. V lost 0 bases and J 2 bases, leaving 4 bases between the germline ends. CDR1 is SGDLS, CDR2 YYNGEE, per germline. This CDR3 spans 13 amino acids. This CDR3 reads CASSVEYTDTQYF. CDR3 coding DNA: TGTGCCAGCAGCGTAGAGTACACAGATACGCAGTATTTT.

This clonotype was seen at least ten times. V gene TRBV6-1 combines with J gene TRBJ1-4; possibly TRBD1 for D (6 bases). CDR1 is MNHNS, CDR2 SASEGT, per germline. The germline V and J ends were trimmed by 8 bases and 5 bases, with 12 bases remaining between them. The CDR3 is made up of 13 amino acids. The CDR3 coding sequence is TGTGCCAGCGCCCGGCAGGGGAATGAAAAACTGTTTTTT. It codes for CASARQGNEKLFF.

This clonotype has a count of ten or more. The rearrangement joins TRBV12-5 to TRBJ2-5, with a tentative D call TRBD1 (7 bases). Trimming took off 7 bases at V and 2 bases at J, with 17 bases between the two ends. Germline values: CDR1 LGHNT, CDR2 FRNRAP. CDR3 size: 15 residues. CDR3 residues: CASARGTARQETQYF. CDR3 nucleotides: TGTGCTAGTGCCCGCGGGACAGCGCGACAAGAGACCCAGTACTTC.

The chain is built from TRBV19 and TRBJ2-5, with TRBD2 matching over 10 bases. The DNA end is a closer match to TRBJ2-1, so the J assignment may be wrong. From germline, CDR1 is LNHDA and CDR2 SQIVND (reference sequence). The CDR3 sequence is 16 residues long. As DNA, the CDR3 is TGTGCCAGTAGTATAGGAGGGACTAGCGCTTACAATGAGCAGTTCTTC. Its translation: CASSIGGTSAYNEQFF.

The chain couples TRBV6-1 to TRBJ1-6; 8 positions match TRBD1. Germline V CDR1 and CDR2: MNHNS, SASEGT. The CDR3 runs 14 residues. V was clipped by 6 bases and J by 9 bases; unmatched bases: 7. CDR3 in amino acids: CASRETGVLSPLHF. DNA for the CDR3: TGTGCCAGCAGAGAGACAGGGGTACTTTCACCCCTCCACTTT.

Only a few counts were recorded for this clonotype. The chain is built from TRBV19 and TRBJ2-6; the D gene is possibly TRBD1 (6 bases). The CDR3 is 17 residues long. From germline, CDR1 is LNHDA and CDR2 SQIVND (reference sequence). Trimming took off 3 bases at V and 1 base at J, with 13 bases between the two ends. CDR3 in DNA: TGTGCCAGTAGTATGGGGGCCCGACCGTCTGGGGCCAACGTCCTGACTTTC. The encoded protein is CASSMGARPSGANVLTF.

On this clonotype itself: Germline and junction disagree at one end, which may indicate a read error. CDR3 DNA: TGTGCCACCAGCGTCAGTTCCCTATTCTACGAGCAGTACTTC. Its translation: CATSVSSLFYEQYF. The rearrangement links TRBV7-9 to TRBJ2-7; D unclear. This CDR3 is built from 14 residues. Germline CDR1 is SEHNR and CDR2 is FQNEAQ (reference sequence).

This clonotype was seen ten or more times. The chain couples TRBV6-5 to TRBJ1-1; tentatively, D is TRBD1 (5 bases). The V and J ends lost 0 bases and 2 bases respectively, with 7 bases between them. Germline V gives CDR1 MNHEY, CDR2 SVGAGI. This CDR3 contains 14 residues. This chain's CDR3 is CASSYSGDNTEAFF. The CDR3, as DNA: TGTGCCAGCAGTTACTCTGGGGACAACACTGAAGCTTTCTTT.

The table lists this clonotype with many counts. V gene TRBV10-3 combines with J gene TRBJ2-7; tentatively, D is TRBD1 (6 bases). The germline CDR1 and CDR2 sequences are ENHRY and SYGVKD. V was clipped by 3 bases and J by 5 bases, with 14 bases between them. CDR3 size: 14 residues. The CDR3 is CAISDWGRANEQYF. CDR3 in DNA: TGTGCCATCAGTGACTGGGGGCGGGCGAACGAGCAGTACTTC.

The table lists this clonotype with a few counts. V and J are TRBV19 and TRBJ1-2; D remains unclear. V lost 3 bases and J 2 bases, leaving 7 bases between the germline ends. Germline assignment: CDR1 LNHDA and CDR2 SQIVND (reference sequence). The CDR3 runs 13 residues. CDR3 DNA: TGTGCCAGTAGTATGACTGTCAACTATGGCTACACCTTC. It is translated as CASSMTVNYGYTF.

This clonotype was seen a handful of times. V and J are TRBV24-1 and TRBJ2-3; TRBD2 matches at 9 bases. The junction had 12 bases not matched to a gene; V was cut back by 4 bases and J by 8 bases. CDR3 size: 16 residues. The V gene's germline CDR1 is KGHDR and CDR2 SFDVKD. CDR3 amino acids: CATSDDPGLASSTQYF. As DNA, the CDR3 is TGTGCCACCAGTGACGACCCGGGACTAGCCAGTTCTACGCAGTATTTT.

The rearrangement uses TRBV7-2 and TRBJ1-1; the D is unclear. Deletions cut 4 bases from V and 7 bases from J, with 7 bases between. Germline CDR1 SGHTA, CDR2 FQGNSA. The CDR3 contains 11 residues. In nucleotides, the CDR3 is TGTGCCAGCAGCTATACCAATGAAGCTTTCTTT. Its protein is CASSYTNEAFF.

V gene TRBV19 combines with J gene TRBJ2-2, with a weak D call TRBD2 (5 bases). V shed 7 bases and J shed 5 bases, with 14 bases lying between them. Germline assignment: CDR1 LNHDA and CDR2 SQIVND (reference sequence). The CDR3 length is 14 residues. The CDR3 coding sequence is TGTGCCAGTAAATCCCTGGAGGCTACCGGGGAGCTGTTTTTT. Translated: CASKSLEATGELFF.

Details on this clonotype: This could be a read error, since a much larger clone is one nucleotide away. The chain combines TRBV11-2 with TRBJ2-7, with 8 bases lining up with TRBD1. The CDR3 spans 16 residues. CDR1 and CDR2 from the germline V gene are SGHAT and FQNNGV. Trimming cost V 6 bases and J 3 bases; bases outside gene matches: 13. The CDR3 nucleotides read TGTGCCAGCAGTTGTAGGAAGGACAGGGCGATCTACGAGCAGTACTTC. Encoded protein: CASSCRKDRAIYEQYF.

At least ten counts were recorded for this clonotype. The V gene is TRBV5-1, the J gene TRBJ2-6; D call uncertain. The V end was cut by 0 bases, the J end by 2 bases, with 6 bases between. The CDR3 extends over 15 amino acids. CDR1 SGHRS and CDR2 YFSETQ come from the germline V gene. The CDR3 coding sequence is TGCGCCAGCAGCTTGGGCCAGACTGGGGCCAACGTCCTGACTTTC. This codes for CASSLGQTGANVLTF.

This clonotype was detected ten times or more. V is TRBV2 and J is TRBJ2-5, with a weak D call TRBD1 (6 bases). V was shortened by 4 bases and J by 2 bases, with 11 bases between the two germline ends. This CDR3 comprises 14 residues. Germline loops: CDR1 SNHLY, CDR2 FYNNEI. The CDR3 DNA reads TGTGCCAGCAGTGCGGACAGAGCTCAAGAGACCCAGTACTTC. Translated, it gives CASSADRAQETQYF.

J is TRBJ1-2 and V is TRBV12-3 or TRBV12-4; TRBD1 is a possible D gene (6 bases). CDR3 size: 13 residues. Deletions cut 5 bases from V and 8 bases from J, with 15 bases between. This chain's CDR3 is CASSDETGEGYTF. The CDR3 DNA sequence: TGTGCCAGCAGTGACGAGACAGGAGAAGGCTACACCTTC.

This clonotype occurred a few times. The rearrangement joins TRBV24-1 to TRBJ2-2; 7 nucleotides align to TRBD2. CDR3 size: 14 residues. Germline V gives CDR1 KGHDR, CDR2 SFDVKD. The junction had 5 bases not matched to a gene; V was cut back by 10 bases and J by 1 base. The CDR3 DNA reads TGTGCCACGACGGGGAGGGGGAACACCGGGGAGCTGTTTTTT. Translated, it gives CATTGRGNTGELFF.

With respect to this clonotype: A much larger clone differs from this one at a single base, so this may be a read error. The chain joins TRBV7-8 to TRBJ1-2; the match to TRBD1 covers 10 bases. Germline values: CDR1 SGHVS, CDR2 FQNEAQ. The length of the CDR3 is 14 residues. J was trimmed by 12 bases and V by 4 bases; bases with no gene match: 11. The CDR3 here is CASSWDRGHRVDTF. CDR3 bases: TGTGCCAGCAGCTGGGACAGGGGTCACCGAGTGGACACCTTC.

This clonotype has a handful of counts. This CDR3 is CASSPGLADEQYF. DNA of the CDR3: TGTGCCAGCTCACCGGGACTAGCGGACGAGCAGTACTTC. The genes are TRBV10-3 and TRBJ2-7; 11 bases fit TRBD2. Germline V gene data show CDR1 as ENHRY and CDR2 as SYGVKD. J lost 5 bases, V lost 10 bases, and 7 bases had no gene match. The CDR3 totals 13 residues.

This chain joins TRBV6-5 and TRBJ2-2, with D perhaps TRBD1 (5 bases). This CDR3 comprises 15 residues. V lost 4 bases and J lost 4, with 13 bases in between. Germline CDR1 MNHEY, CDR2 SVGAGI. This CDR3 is CASSSPGHFTGELFF. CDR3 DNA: TGTGCCAGCAGTTCGCCCGGACACTTCACCGGGGAGCTGTTTTTT.

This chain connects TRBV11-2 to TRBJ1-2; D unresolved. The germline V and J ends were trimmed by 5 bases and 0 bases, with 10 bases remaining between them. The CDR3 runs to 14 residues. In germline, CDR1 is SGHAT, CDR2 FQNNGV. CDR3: CASSREVANYGYTF. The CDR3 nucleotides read TGTGCCAGCAGCCGGGAGGTCGCTAACTATGGCTACACCTTC.